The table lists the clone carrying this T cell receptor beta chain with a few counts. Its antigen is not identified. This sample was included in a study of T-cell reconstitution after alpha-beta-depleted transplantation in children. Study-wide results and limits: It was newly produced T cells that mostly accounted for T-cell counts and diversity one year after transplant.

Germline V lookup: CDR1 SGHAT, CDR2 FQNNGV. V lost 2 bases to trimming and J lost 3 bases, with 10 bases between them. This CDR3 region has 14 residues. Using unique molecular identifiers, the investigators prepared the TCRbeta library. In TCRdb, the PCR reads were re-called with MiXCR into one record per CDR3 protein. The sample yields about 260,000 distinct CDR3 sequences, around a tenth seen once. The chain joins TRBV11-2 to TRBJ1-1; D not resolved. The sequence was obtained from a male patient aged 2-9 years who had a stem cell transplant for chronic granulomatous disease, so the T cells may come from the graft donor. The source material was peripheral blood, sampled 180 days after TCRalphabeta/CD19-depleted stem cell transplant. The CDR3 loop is CASSLTASDTEAFF. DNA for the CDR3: TGTGCCAGCAGCTTAACGGCGTCGGACACTGAAGCTTTCTTT.